The T cell receptor beta chain under discussion was sequenced for a study of blood T cells in healthy people across ages. Primers used in a second PCR of about 6 to 12 cycles were a sample-barcoded 5' primer and a J-beta primer mix. TCRdb re-derived calls from the 5' RACE reads in MiXCR, one entry per CDR3 protein. The data show about 840,000 distinct CDR3 sequences, about 27% seen once. Study-level results: Diversity was higher, and naive CD4+ cells more numerous, in long-lived donors than in aged donors.

Remarks on this clonotype: Its cognate antigen is unknown.

Trimming shortened V by 5 bases and J by 4 bases, and 14 bases separated the two germline ends. CDR1 and CDR2 from the germline V gene are LNHNV and YYDKDF (reference sequence). The CDR3 length is 14 residues. This sample was shared with a second study, whose subject was T cells of mothers and their children. Turning to that study: Sequencing got over 8 million TCR beta CDR3 reads from each mother and several million from each child. It was found that thymic selection shapes TCR recombination output similarly in related and unrelated pairs.

The chain couples TRBV15 to TRBJ2-5; possibly TRBD1 for D (6 bases). The sequence came from a woman in her forties in good health. Specimen: blood. The CDR3 protein is CATSGNRVRETQYF. The CDR3 nucleotides are TGTGCCACCAGCGGTAACAGGGTACGAGAGACCCAGTACTTC.